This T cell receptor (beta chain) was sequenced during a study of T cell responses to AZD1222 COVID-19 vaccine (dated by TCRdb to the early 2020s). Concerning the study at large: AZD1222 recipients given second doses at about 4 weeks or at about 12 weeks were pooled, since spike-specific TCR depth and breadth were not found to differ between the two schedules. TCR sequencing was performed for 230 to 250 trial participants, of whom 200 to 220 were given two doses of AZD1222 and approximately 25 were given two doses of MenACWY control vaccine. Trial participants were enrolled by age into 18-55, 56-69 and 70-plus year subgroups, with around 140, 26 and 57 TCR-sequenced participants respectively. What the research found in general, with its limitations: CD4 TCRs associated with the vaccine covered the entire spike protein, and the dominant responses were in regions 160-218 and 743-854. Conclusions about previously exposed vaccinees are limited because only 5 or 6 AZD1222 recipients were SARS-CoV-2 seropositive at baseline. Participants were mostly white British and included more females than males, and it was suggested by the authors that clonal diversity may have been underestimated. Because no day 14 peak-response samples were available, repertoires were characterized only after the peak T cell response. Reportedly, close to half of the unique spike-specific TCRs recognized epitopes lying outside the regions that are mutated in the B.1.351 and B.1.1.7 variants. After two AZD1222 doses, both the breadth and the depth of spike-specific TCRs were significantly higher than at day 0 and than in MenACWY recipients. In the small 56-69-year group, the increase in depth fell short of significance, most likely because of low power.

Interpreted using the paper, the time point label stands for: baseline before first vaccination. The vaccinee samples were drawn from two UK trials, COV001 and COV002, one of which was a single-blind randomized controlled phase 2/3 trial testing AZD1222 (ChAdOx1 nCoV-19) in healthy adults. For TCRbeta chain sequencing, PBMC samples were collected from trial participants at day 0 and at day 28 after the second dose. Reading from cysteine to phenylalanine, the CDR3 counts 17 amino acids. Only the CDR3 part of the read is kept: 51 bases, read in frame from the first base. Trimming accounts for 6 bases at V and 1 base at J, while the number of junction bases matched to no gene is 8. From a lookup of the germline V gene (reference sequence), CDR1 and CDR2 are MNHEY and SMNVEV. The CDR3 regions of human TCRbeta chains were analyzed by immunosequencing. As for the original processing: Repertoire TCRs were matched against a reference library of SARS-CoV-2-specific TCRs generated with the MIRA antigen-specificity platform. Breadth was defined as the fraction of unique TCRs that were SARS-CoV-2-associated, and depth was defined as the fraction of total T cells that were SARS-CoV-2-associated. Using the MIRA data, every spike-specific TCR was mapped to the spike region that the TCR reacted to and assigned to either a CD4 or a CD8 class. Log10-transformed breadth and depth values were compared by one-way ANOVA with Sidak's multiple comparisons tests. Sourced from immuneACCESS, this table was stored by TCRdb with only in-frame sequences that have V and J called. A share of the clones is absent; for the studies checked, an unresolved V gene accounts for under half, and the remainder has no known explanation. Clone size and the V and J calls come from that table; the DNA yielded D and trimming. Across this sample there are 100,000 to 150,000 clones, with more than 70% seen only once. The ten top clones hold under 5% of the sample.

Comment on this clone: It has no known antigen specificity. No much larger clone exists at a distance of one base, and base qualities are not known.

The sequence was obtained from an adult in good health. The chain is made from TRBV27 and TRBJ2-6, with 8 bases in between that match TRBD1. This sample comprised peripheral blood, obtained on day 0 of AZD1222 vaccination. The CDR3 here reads CASSPHRGASGANVLTF. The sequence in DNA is TGTGCCAGCAGCCCCCACAGGGGGGCATCTGGGGCCAACGTCCTGACTTTC.